The T cell receptor beta chain described here comes from a study of CD4 T cells in relation to SARS-CoV-2 and coronaviruses. Study-level information: Crossreactive spike epitopes shared across donors were mapped to their HLA restriction.

V was cut by 1 base and J by 0 bases, with 13 bases left in between. The CDR3 covers 16 residues. Germline V CDR1 and CDR2: SGHTA, FQGNSA. Deep TCR-beta sequencing used DNA from uncultured naive and memory CD4+ T cells. Produced via immunoSEQ multiplex PCR; TCRdb's table is partial and in-frame only. This sample carries 35,000 to 40,000 clones, 80% to 90% of them seen once, and the ten largest clones take roughly 3%. As concerns this clone: Antigen unknown.

Study-level results: Memory recall responses, not primary responses primed in culture, are what the assay detects. Crossreactivity was assessed only for spike protein, not other viral proteins.

The origin of this receptor is an adult with COVID-19. The V call is TRBV7-2, the J call TRBJ2-7; no reliable D call. The sequenced material came from memory CD4+ T cells from PBMCs. The CDR3 DNA reads TGTGCCAGCAGCTTAGGGCGAGACATTCCCTCCTACGAGCAGTACTTC. As protein: CASSLGRDIPSYEQYF. Based on the CDR3 plus reference TRBV7-2 and TRBJ2-7, the full variable domain is GAGVSQSPSNKVTEKGKDVELRCDPISGHTALYWYRQSLGQGLEFLIYFQGNSAPDKSGLPSDRFSAERTGGSVSTLTIQRTQQEDSAVYLCASSLGRDIPSYEQYFGPGTRLTVT.